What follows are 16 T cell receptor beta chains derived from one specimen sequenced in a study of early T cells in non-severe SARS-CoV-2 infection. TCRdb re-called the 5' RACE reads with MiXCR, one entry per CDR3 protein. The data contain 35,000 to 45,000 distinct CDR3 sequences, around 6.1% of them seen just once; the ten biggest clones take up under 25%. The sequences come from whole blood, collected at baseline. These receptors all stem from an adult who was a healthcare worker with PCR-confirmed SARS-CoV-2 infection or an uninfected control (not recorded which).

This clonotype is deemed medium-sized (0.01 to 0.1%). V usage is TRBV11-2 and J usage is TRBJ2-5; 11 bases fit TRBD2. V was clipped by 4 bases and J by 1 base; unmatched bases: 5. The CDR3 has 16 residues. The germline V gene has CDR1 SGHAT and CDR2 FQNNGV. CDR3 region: CASSSSGGFTQETQYF. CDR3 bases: TGTGCCAGCAGCTCTAGCGGGGGGTTCACCCAAGAGACCCAGTACTTC.

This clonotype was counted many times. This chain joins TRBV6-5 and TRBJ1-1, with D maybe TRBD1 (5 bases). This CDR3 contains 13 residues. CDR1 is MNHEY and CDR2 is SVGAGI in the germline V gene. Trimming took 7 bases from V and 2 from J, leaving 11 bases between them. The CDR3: CASIRGVNTEAFF. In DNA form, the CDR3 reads TGTGCCAGCATAAGGGGCGTCAACACTGAAGCTTTCTTT.

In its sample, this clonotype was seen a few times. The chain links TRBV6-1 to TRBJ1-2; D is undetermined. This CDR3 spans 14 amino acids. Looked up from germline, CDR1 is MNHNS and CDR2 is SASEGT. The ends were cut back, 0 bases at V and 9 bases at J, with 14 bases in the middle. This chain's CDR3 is CASSEAYTWGSYTF. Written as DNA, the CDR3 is TGTGCCAGCAGTGAAGCTTACACGTGGGGAAGCTACACCTTC.

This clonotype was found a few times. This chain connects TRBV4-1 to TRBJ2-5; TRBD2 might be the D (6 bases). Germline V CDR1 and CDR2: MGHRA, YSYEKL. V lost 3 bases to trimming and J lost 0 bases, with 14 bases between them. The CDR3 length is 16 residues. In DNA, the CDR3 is TGCGCCAGCAGCCAGAACCTCCGGGGGTACCAAGAGACCCAGTACTTC. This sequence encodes CASSQNLRGYQETQYF.

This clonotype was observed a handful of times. This chain's CDR3 is CSVGRLGYEQYF. For the CDR3, the DNA is TGCAGTGTTGGAAGGCTTGGCTACGAGCAGTACTTC. The J gene is TRBJ2-7, the V gene TRBV20-1; D gene uncertain. Germline assignment: CDR1 DFQATT and CDR2 SNEGSKA (reference sequence). V was pared by 7 bases and J by 3 bases, with 13 bases between. CDR3 size: 12 residues.

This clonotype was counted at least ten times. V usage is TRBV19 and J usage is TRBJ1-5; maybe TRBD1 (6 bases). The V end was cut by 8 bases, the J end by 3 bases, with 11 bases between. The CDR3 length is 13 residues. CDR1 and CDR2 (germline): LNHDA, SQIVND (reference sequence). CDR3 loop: CASEQGPNQPQHF. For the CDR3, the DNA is TGTGCCAGTGAACAGGGTCCCAATCAGCCCCAGCATTTT.

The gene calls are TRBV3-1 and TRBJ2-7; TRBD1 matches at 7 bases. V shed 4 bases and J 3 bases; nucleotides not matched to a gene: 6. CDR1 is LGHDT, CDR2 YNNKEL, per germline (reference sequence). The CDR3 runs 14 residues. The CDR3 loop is CASSLFGQVYEQYF. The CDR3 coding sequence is TGTGCCAGCAGCCTATTTGGACAGGTCTACGAGCAGTACTTC.

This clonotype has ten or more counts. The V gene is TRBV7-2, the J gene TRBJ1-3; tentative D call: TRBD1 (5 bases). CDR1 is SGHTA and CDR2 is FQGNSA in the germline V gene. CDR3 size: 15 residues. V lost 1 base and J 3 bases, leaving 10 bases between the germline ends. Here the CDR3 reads CASSLVLGGGNTIYF. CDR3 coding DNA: TGTGCCAGCAGCTTAGTTCTGGGGGGTGGAAACACCATATATTTT. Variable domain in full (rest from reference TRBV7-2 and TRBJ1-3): GAGVSQSPSNKVTEKGKDVELRCDPISGHTALYWYRQSLGQGLEFLIYFQGNSAPDKSGLPSDRFSAERTGGSVSTLTIQRTQQEDSAVYLCASSLVLGGGNTIYFGEGSWLTVV.

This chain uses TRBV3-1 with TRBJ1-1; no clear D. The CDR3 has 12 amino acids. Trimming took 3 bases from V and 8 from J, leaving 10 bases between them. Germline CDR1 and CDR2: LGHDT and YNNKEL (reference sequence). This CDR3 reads CASSQLGREAFF. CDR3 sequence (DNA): TGTGCCAGCAGCCAGTTGGGCAGAGAAGCTTTCTTT.

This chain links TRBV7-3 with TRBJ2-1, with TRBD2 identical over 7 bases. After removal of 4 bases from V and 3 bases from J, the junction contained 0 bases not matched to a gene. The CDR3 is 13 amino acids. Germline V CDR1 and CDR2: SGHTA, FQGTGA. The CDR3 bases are TGTGCCAGCAGCTCGGGGGGCTACAATGAGCAGTTCTTC. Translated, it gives CASSSGGYNEQFF.

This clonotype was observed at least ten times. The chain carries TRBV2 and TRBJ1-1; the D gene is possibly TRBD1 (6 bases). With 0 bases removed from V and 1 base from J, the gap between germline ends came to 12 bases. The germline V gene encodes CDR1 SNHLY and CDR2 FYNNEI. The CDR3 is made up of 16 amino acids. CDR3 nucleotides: TGTGCCAGCAGTGAAGCGTTGGGACAAGCGAACACTGAAGCTTTCTTT. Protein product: CASSEALGQANTEAFF.

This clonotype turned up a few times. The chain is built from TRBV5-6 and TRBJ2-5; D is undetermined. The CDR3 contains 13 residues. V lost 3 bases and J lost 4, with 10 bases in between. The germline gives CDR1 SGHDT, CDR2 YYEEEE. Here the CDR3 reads CASSSTFPETQYF. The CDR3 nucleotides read TGTGCCAGCAGCTCTACCTTCCCAGAGACCCAGTACTTC.

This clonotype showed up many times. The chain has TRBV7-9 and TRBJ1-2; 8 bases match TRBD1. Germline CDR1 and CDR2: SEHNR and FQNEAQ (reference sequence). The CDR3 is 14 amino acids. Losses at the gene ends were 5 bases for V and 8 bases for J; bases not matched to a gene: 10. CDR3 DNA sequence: TGTGCCAGCAGCGAGCCCCGGACAGGGTACGGCTACACCTTC. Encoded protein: CASSEPRTGYGYTF. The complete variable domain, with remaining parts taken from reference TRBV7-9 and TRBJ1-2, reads DTGVSQNPRHKITKRGQNVTFRCDPISEHNRLYWYRQTLGQGPEFLTYFQNEAQLEKSRLLSDRFSAERPKGSFSTLEIQRTEQGDSAMYLCASSEPRTGYGYTFGSGTRLTVV.

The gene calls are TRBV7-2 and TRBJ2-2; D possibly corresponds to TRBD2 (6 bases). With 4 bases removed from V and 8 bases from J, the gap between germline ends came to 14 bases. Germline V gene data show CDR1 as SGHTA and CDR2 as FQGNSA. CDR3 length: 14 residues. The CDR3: CASSSVSGAGELFF. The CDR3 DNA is TGTGCCAGCAGCTCCGTTAGCGGAGCAGGGGAGCTGTTTTTT.

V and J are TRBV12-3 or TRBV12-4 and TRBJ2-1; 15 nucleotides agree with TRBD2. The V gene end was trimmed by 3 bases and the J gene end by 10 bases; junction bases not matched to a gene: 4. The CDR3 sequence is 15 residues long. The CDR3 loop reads CASSLAGTSGGEQFF. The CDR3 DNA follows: TGTGCCAGCAGTTTGGCCGGGACTAGCGGGGGGGAGCAGTTCTTC.

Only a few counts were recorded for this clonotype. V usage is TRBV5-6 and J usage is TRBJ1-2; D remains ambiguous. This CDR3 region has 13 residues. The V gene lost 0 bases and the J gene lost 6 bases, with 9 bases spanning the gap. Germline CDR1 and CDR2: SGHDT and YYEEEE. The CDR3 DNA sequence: TGTGCCAGCAGCTTGGCCCTGACTAATGGCTACACCTTC. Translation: CASSLALTNGYTF.